Listed below are T cell receptor beta chains from one sample, sequenced in a study of blood T cell repertoires in COVID-19. The assay was immunoSEQ multiplex PCR, and TCRdb's table has in-frame clones only and misses some. The sample lists roughly 200,000 clones; 80% to 85% were seen once. Sequencing was done on a sample of peripheral blood. The source is a man between 35 and 55 years old with acute or convalescent COVID-19. Each CDR3 is given with its conserved first and last residue. D genes are given only for firm matches. Clone size appears in some rows only: once, few, many, or a class for an expanded clone.

CDR3,DNA,D,V,length,J,size
CASSQVSGGPANEKLFF,TGTGCCAGCAGCCAAGTGTCCGGGGGACCGGCTAATGAAAAACTGTTTTTT,-,TRBV4-2,17,TRBJ1-4,-
CASSSRGGLAGNEQFF,TGTGCCAGCAGCTCCCGGGGGGGACTAGCGGGAAATGAGCAGTTCTTC,TRBD2,TRBV7-9,16,TRBJ2-1,-
CASSQGQIQETQYF,TGCGCCAGCAGCCAGGGCCAGATACAAGAGACCCAGTACTTC,-,TRBV5-1,14,TRBJ2-5,-
CASSPISLLAGFTDTQYF,TGTGCCAGTAGCCCAATCTCCTTACTAGCGGGGTTCACAGATACGCAGTATTTT,TRBD2,TRBV19,18,TRBJ2-3,-
CASSSGGGGHDYNSPLHF,TGTGCCAGTAGTTCGGGAGGCGGCGGACATGACTATAATTCACCCCTCCACTTT,-,TRBV19,18,TRBJ1-6,-
CASSLGASGRQQYF,TGTGCCAGCAGTTTAGGGGCCTCCGGGAGGCAGCAGTACTTC,TRBD2,TRBV27,14,TRBJ2-7,-
CASSPGQDTEAFF,TGTGCCAGCTCACCAGGACAGGACACTGAAGCTTTCTTT,TRBD1,TRBV18,13,TRBJ1-1,-
CASSHRTFSYEQYF,TGTGCCAGCAGCCACCGGACTTTCTCCTACGAGCAGTACTTC,-,TRBV13,14,TRBJ2-7,-
CASSLGRVGKLFF,TGTGCCAGCAGTTTGGGTCGGGTCGGAAAACTGTTTTTT,-,TRBV9,13,TRBJ1-4,few
CASKRQETQYF,TGTGCCAGCAAGCGACAAGAGACCCAGTACTTC,-,TRBV12-3/TRBV12-4,11,TRBJ2-5,-
CASSESKLATREGPETQYF,TGCGCCAGCAGTGAGTCGAAATTAGCTACGCGGGAGGGCCCAGAGACCCAGTACTTC,TRBD2,TRBV10-1,19,TRBJ2-5,-
CASSPLQGAPIGYTF,TGTGCCAGCAGCCCATTACAGGGGGCTCCTATAGGCTACACCTTC,TRBD1,TRBV6-5,15,TRBJ1-2,-
CASSTGTGGYEQFF,TGTGCCAGCAGTACCGGGACAGGGGGCTATGAGCAGTTCTTC,TRBD1,TRBV9,14,TRBJ2-1,few
CASSYSSQDNYEQYF,TGTGCCAGCAGTTACTCGTCTCAGGACAACTACGAGCAGTACTTC,-,TRBV6-5,15,TRBJ2-7,-
CASRAQGGLGNTEAFF,TGTGCCAGTAGAGCACAGGGGGGTTTGGGGAACACTGAAGCTTTCTTT,TRBD1,TRBV19,16,TRBJ1-1,-
CASSLGTNRNTEAFF,TGTGCCAGCAGCTTGGGTACGAACAGGAACACTGAAGCTTTCTTT,-,TRBV5-8,15,TRBJ1-1,-
CASRSRQNEKLFF,TGTGCCAGCAGGTCCAGACAGAATGAAAAACTGTTTTTT,-,TRBV12-3/TRBV12-4,13,TRBJ1-4,-
CASSLYPGSTEAFF,TGTGCCAGCAGCTTATACCCTGGGAGCACTGAAGCTTTCTTT,-,TRBV11-3,14,TRBJ1-1,-
CASSLLAGDLRSYNEQFF,TGTGCCAGCAGTCTACTAGCGGGAGACCTCAGATCCTACAATGAGCAGTTCTTC,TRBD2,TRBV5-6,18,TRBJ2-1,few
CASTWTVNTEAFF,TGTGCCAGCACCTGGACAGTAAACACTGAAGCTTTCTTT,-,TRBV12-3/TRBV12-4,13,TRBJ1-1,-
CASSLSTESFSGNTIYF,TGTGCCAGCAGCTTATCGACAGAGAGCTTCTCTGGAAACACCATATATTTT,-,TRBV7-9,17,TRBJ1-3,few